The 28 T cell receptor beta chains listed next were all sequenced from one sample in a study of blood T cell repertoires in COVID-19. The table came from immunoSEQ multiplex PCR; TCRdb's copy has only in-frame clones and leaves some out. The sample records roughly 16,000 clones, roughly 91% being singletons. Sample: peripheral blood. These receptors all stem from a human donor in a cohort sampled during active COVID-19.

This rearrangement joins TRBV6-5 to TRBJ2-3, with 10 bases matching TRBD2. The ends lost 6 bases at V and 3 bases at J; junction bases unmatched: 6. Germline V CDR1 and CDR2: MNHEY, SVGAGI. The CDR3 runs to 15 residues. CDR3 protein: CASSLLGLATDTQYF. CDR3 sequence (DNA): TGTGCCAGCAGCCTGCTGGGACTAGCGACAGATACGCAGTATTTT.

For this clone: A junction boundary mismatches the germline segment, possibly from a read error. Other DNA sequences within the sample encode an identical CDR3. The chain couples TRBV13 to TRBJ2-7; D gene uncertain. This CDR3 has 14 residues. Per the germline V gene, CDR1 is PRHDT and CDR2 is FYEKMQ (reference sequence). CDR3 DNA sequence: TGTGCCAGCAGCCTAGGCGGTTACTCCTACGAGCAGTACTTC. Translated: CASSLGGYSYEQYF.

This chain uses TRBV10-3 with TRBJ1-2; a weak D match, TRBD1 (6 bases). Germline CDR1 and CDR2: ENHRY and SYGVKD. Trimming stripped 8 bases from V and 3 bases from J, with 7 bases between. The CDR3 totals 11 residues. The CDR3 sequence: CAIGGDYGYTF. CDR3 nucleotide sequence: TGTGCCATCGGGGGCGACTATGGCTACACCTTC.

The chain combines TRBV3-1 (or the pseudogene TRBV3-2) with TRBJ2-5; tentatively, D is TRBD2 (7 bases). Germline V gene data show CDR1 as LGHDT and CDR2 as YNNKEL (reference sequence). The CDR3 loop spans 14 amino acids. V lost 2 bases to trimming and J lost 3 bases, with 10 bases between them. The DNA of the CDR3 is TGTGCCAGCAGCCAAAGGGGGGGGGAAGAGACCCAGTACTTC. Protein product: CASSQRGGEETQYF.

The chain links TRBV11-2 to TRBJ2-2, with 7 bases identical to TRBD2. CDR3 length: 18 residues. The junction had 18 bases not matched to a gene; V was cut back by 4 bases and J by 7 bases. Germline-derived CDR1 and CDR2 are SGHAT and FQNNGV. Here the CDR3 DNA reads TGTGCCAGCAGCTCGAAGGAGTGGGGAGGCGGGAGCTACGGGGAGCTGTTTTTT. Translation: CASSSKEWGGGSYGELFF.

V gene TRBV7-2 combines with J gene TRBJ2-7; weak D call: TRBD2 (6 bases). This CDR3 contains 14 residues. Trimming cost V 6 bases and J 3 bases, with 15 bases left between them. The germline gives CDR1 SGHTA, CDR2 FQGNSA. The chain's CDR3 is CASRSRDLDYEQYF. In DNA, the CDR3 is TGTGCCAGCAGGTCCCGGGACTTGGACTACGAGCAGTACTTC.

This chain links TRBV27 with TRBJ2-7, with TRBD1 identical over 10 bases. The CDR3 loop spans 15 amino acids. Per germline, CDR1 MNHEY and CDR2 SMNVEV (reference sequence). The V and J ends lost 5 bases and 0 bases, in that order; junction bases with no gene match: 4. CDR3 nucleotide sequence: TGTGCCAGCAGTACTCGGACAGGGGGCTCCTACGAGCAGTACTTC. It is translated as CASSTRTGGSYEQYF.

The chain combines TRBV2 with TRBJ2-1, with 12 bases identical to TRBD2. This CDR3 is 16 amino acids long. The germline V gene encodes CDR1 SNHLY and CDR2 FYNNEI. The ends lost 6 bases at V and 0 bases at J; junction bases unmatched: 3. The CDR3 DNA follows: TGTGCCAGCAGCGGACTAGCGGGGAGCTCCTACAATGAGCAGTTCTTC. Protein sequence: CASSGLAGSSYNEQFF. The full variable domain, its missing parts supplied by reference TRBV2 and TRBJ2-1, is EPEVTQTPSHQVTQMGQEVILRCVPISNHLYFYWYRQILGQKVEFLVSFYNNEISEKSEIFDDQFSVERPDGSNFTLKIRSTKLEDSAMYFCASSGLAGSSYNEQFFGPGTRLTVL.

This sequence joins TRBV5-1 and TRBJ1-6, with 8 nucleotides matching TRBD1. Trimming removed 0 bases from V and 7 bases from J; junction bases left unmatched: 0. CDR1 and CDR2 (germline): SGHRS, YFSETQ. CDR3 length: 14 amino acids. The CDR3 DNA reads TGCGCCAGCAGCTTGGACAGGGGGAATTCACCCCTCCACTTT. Protein sequence: CASSLDRGNSPLHF.

This clone came up a few times. The chain joins TRBV25-1 to TRBJ1-2, with D hard to call. Between the trimmed V and J ends, which lost 6 bases and 7 bases, there was a span of 9 bases. Germline CDR1 reads MGHDK; CDR2 reads SYGVNS. This CDR3 comprises 11 residues. The CDR3 is CASSPGSGYTF. In DNA form, the CDR3 reads TGTGCCAGCAGCCCAGGCTCTGGCTACACCTTC.

V and J are TRBV9 and TRBJ2-1; 8 positions match TRBD2. With V trimmed by 4 bases and J by 8 bases, 14 bases remained unmatched. The CDR3 length is 16 residues. The germline CDR1 and CDR2 sequences are SGDLS and YYNGEE. The CDR3 DNA sequence: TGTGCCAGCAGCCCCTTAGGTCGGGAGGGAGGTTATGAGCAGTTCTTC. Translated, it gives CASSPLGREGGYEQFF.

This chain links TRBV5-1 with TRBJ1-4, with 11 bases that match TRBD1. The germline gives CDR1 SGHRS, CDR2 YFSETQ. The V segment lost 2 bases and the J segment 3 bases; nucleotides outside the gene matches: 6. This CDR3 region has 17 residues. The CDR3 protein is CASSFGTGGMANEKLFF. DNA for the CDR3: TGCGCCAGCAGCTTTGGGACAGGGGGTATGGCTAATGAAAAACTGTTTTTT.

The chain is built from TRBV6-1 and TRBJ2-1; 8 bases are a match to TRBD2. The V segment lost 0 bases and the J segment 10 bases; nucleotides outside the gene matches: 5. Germline assignment: CDR1 MNHNS and CDR2 SASEGT. The CDR3 loop spans 14 amino acids. CDR3 coding DNA: TGTGCCAGCAGTGAAGCACGGACTAGCAGGGAGCAGTTCTTC. Translating gives CASSEARTSREQFF.

V and J are TRBV15 and TRBJ2-7; tentatively, D is TRBD1 (6 bases). This CDR3 has 15 amino acids. Germline CDR1 and CDR2: LNHNV and YYDKDF (reference sequence). V lost 6 bases, J lost 2 bases, and 17 bases lay in between. CDR3 amino acids: CATRSDRLGPYEQYF. The CDR3 region has the DNA TGTGCCACCAGGAGCGACAGGTTGGGACCCTACGAGCAGTACTTC.

In its sample, this clone was seen a few times. The chain has TRBV3-1 (or the pseudogene TRBV3-2) and TRBJ1-1; D may be TRBD1 (5 bases). Germline V CDR1 and CDR2: LGHDT, YNNKEL (reference sequence). The CDR3 contains 15 residues. The V end lost 1 base, the J end lost 0 bases, and 9 bases lay between the germline ends. In nucleotides, the CDR3 is TGTGCCAGCAGCCAAGCCCCAGGGTTGAACACTGAAGCTTTCTTT. Its protein is CASSQAPGLNTEAFF.

This clone has more than one count but fewer than ten. V and J are TRBV7-9 and TRBJ1-2, with D unresolved. The CDR3 runs to 12 residues. CDR1 is SEHNR and CDR2 is FQNEAQ in the germline V gene (reference sequence). The V gene lost 3 bases and the J gene lost 7 bases, with 9 bases spanning the gap. CDR3 region: CASSFLSGGYTF. CDR3 nucleotide sequence: TGTGCCAGCAGCTTCCTAAGCGGTGGCTACACCTTC. The variable domain in full, completed from reference TRBV7-9 and TRBJ1-2, reads DTGVSQNPRHKITKRGQNVTFRCDPISEHNRLYWYRQTLGQGPEFLTYFQNEAQLEKSRLLSDRFSAERPKGSFSTLEIQRTEQGDSAMYLCASSFLSGGYTFGSGTRLTVV.

The CDR3 DNA reads TGTGCCAGCGCCGGCGACAGGTCTGATACGCAGTATTTT. Amino acid sequence: CASAGDRSDTQYF. This rearrangement joins TRBV7-2 to TRBJ2-3; the D gene is possibly TRBD1 (6 bases). Trimming took off 8 bases at V and 6 bases at J, with 15 bases between the two ends. This CDR3 contains 13 residues. CDR1 is SGHTA, CDR2 FQGNSA, per germline.

Relative to its sample, this clone is medium-sized. The genes are TRBV5-3 and TRBJ2-7, with D possibly TRBD2 on 7 matching bases. TRBV5-3 is annotated as an ORF whose role is uncertain. The CDR3 runs 14 residues. Trimming removed 4 bases from V and 4 bases from J, with 15 bases in between. CDR3 in amino acids: CARSPLGGGYEQYF. The CDR3 region has the DNA TGTGCCAGAAGCCCGCTAGGGGGAGGGTACGAGCAGTACTTC.

This sequence joins TRBV28 and TRBJ2-7; 7 positions match TRBD1. The CDR3 spans 15 residues. CDR1 MDHEN and CDR2 SYDVKM come from the germline V gene. The V gene end was trimmed by 1 base and the J gene end by 3 bases; junction bases not matched to a gene: 6. The CDR3 bases are TGTGCCAGCAGTTTATACGGGACAGTCGTCTACGAGCAGTACTTC. It yields the protein CASSLYGTVVYEQYF.

V and J are TRBV7-6 and TRBJ2-1; 12 bases fit TRBD2. The V gene end was trimmed by 1 base and the J gene end by 4 bases; junction bases not matched to a gene: 8. From germline, CDR1 is SGHVS and CDR2 FNYEAQ. CDR3 length equals 18 residues. The chain's CDR3 is CASSLEASGGVVYNEQFF. The CDR3 DNA follows: TGTGCCAGCAGCTTAGAGGCTAGCGGGGGGGTCGTTTACAATGAGCAGTTCTTC.

The V and J genes are TRBV4-1 and TRBJ1-6; 7 nucleotides match TRBD1. Per the germline V gene, CDR1 is MGHRA and CDR2 is YSYEKL. The J segment lost 10 bases and the V segment lost 0 bases, leaving 9 bases of the junction unmatched. The CDR3 is 16 amino acids. The CDR3 reads CASSQDGRQGRSPLHF. DNA of the CDR3: TGCGCCAGCAGCCAAGATGGGAGACAGGGACGGTCACCCCTCCACTTT.

The chain joins TRBV28 to TRBJ2-6; D gene uncertain. V lost 2 bases and J lost 1, with 9 bases in between. The CDR3 is made up of 16 amino acids. The germline V gene encodes CDR1 MDHEN and CDR2 SYDVKM. CDR3: CASSLPLSSGANVLTF. In nucleotides, the CDR3 is TGTGCCAGCAGTTTACCCCTGAGTTCTGGGGCCAACGTCCTGACTTTC.

The chain has TRBV9 and TRBJ1-3; unclear D gene. The CDR3 is 14 amino acids. Trimming left V 3 bases short and J 3 bases short, with 10 bases between. In germline, CDR1 is SGDLS, CDR2 YYNGEE. CDR3 sequence: CASSDELGGNTIYF. The CDR3 DNA sequence: TGTGCCAGCAGCGACGAGCTTGGTGGAAACACCATATATTTT. Full variable domain (missing parts from reference TRBV9 and TRBJ1-3): DSGVTQTPKHLITATGQRVTLRCSPRSGDLSVYWYQQSLDQGLQFLIQYYNGEERAKGNILERFSAQQFPDLHSELNLSSLELGDSALYFCASSDELGGNTIYFGEGSWLTVV.

V usage is TRBV10-3 and J usage is TRBJ2-1, with D unresolved. Per germline, CDR1 ENHRY and CDR2 SYGVKD. Trimming took off 2 bases at V and 4 bases at J, with 6 bases between the two ends. This CDR3 is built from 13 residues. The CDR3 bases are TGTGCCATCAGTGAGGGGCAGTACAATGAGCAGTTCTTC. Translating it yields CAISEGQYNEQFF.

The chain employs TRBV19 and TRBJ2-2, with D possibly being TRBD2 (6 bases). V shed 5 bases and J shed 5 bases, with 12 bases lying between them. Germline values: CDR1 LNHDA, CDR2 SQIVND (reference sequence). The CDR3 consists of 14 residues. In DNA, the CDR3 is TGTGCCAGTAGTCTGCGGGGTGGGACCGGGGAGCTGTTTTTT. It codes for CASSLRGGTGELFF.

The chain recombines TRBV19 with TRBJ2-1; 8 bases agree with TRBD2. V lost 1 base and J lost 5; bases outside the gene matches: 7. There are 16 residues in the CDR3. Germline values: CDR1 LNHDA, CDR2 SQIVND (reference sequence). DNA of the CDR3: TGTGCCAGTAGTATAGGATTAGCGGGGATAAACAATGAGCAGTTCTTC. This encodes CASSIGLAGINNEQFF.

This rearrangement joins TRBV15 to TRBJ2-7; 10 nucleotides align to TRBD1. The CDR3 covers 15 residues. V lost 0 bases to trimming and J lost 7 bases; unmatched junction nucleotides: 6. CDR1 and CDR2 from the germline V gene are LNHNV and YYDKDF (reference sequence). CDR3 sequence (DNA): TGTGCCACCAGCAGAGATCCCGGGACAGGGGTAGAGCAGTACTTC. This codes for CATSRDPGTGVEQYF.

The chain couples TRBV5-1 to TRBJ1-4, with 7 bases identical to TRBD1. The CDR3 has 15 amino acids. After removal of 3 bases from V and 6 bases from J, the junction contained 8 bases not matched to a gene. Germline V lookup: CDR1 SGHRS, CDR2 YFSETQ. CDR3 residues: CASSSGDRGDEKLFF. CDR3 nucleotides: TGCGCCAGCAGCTCTGGGGACAGAGGGGATGAAAAACTGTTTTTT.